This TCR beta chain comes out of a study of PD-1 blockade in classical Hodgkin lymphoma. Every patient experienced relapse after autologous stem cell transplantation, and brentuximab vedotin exposure varied. Best responses were complete response, partial response or progressive disease. Per the germline V gene, CDR1 is SGHAT and CDR2 is FQNNGV. This CDR3 contains 15 residues. Trimming shortened V by 1 base and J by 3 bases, and 13 bases separated the two germline ends. This clone has just a few counts. Repertoires were generated with immunoSEQ multiplex PCR, while TCRdb's copy carries only in-frame clones and drops some. The repertoire includes 25,000 to 35,000 clones, 70% to 75% of them detected once, and about 3.3% sits in the top ten.

This clonotype was obtained from a human donor with classical Hodgkin lymphoma. The sample was peripheral blood mononuclear cells (PBMCs), taken before the second cycle of nivolumab. The chain recombines TRBV11-2 with TRBJ2-7; weak D call: TRBD1 (5 bases). The CDR3, as DNA: TGTGCCAGCAGCTTAGTAACAGGAGAACTCTACGAGCAGTACTTC. Its translation: CASSLVTGELYEQYF.